This entry lists 12 T cell receptor beta chains sequenced from one sample in a study of Ad26.COV2.S vaccination and SARS-CoV-2 variants. The protocol was immunoSEQ multiplex PCR, while the TCRdb copy is restricted to in-frame clones and leaves out a portion. The sample carries 300,000 to 350,000 clones, around 83% recorded once. Sample treatment: some 19 received Ad26.COV2.S at low or high dose, single or two shots; five or six received placebo; per-sample allocation not given. Day 63 following the first vaccine or placebo injection was when the samples were taken. Sequenced here: peripheral blood, sampled in a trial of Ad26.COV2.S vaccine versus placebo. Receptors originate from a person aged 18-60 years who received the Ad26.COV2.S COVID-19 vaccine or a placebo.

This sequence joins TRBV2 and TRBJ2-3; 7 bases line up with TRBD1. The germline V gene encodes CDR1 SNHLY and CDR2 FYNNEI. V was pared by 5 bases and J by 2 bases, with 4 bases of the junction left unmatched. This CDR3 is 14 amino acids long. DNA for the CDR3: TGTGCCAGCAGTAGGGACAGCTCCACAGATACGCAGTATTTT. As protein: CASSRDSSTDTQYF.

This chain links TRBV30 with TRBJ2-6; no definite D call. CDR3 length: 15 residues. V lost 0 bases to trimming and J lost 2 bases, with 8 bases between them. Germline V gene data show CDR1 as GTSNPN and CDR2 as SVGIG (reference sequence). CDR3 sequence: CAWSVGSPGANVLTF. The CDR3 coding sequence is TGTGCCTGGAGTGTGGGTTCCCCTGGGGCCAACGTCCTGACTTTC.

The chain recombines TRBV12-3 or TRBV12-4 with TRBJ1-3, with unresolved D. Between the trimmed V and J ends, which lost 1 base and 6 bases, there was a span of 7 bases. This CDR3 spans 13 amino acids. In nucleotides, the CDR3 is TGTGCCAGCAGTTTAGGAGTAAAAAACACCATATATTTT. Its protein product is CASSLGVKNTIYF.

The genes are TRBV7-2 and TRBJ2-2; a possible D gene is TRBD2 (5 bases). Germline V CDR1 and CDR2: SGHTA, FQGNSA. The length of the CDR3 is 15 residues. Trimming pared 1 base from V and 6 bases from J, leaving 12 bases between. CDR3 sequence: CASSLVPGYSGELFF. As DNA, the CDR3 is TGTGCCAGCAGCTTAGTACCGGGGTATTCCGGGGAGCTGTTTTTT.

The CDR3 is CASNLRTAYPYGYTF. CDR3 in DNA: TGTGCCAGCAACTTACGGACAGCGTACCCCTATGGCTACACCTTC. The rearrangement links TRBV5-6 to TRBJ1-2, with TRBD1 as a possible D gene (6 bases). The germline gives CDR1 SGHDT, CDR2 YYEEEE. Trimming shortened V by 6 bases and J by 4 bases, and 19 bases separated the two germline ends. The CDR3 totals 15 residues.

The chain has TRBV28 and TRBJ2-1, with D possibly TRBD2 on 6 matching bases. CDR3 length equals 14 residues. Trimming took off 2 bases at V and 3 bases at J, with 8 bases between the two ends. The V gene's germline CDR1 is MDHEN and CDR2 SYDVKM. CDR3 in DNA: TGTGCCAGCAGTTTAGGCGGGAACTACAATGAGCAGTTCTTC. This translates into CASSLGGNYNEQFF.

The J gene is TRBJ2-1, the V gene TRBV3-1 (or the pseudogene TRBV3-2); no clear D. Per the germline V gene, CDR1 is LGHDT and CDR2 is YNNKEL (reference sequence). This CDR3 contains 11 residues. Trimming removed 3 bases at V and 10 bases at J, with 7 bases between. CDR3 amino acids: CASSQGWEQFF. In DNA, the CDR3 is TGTGCCAGCAGCCAGGGTTGGGAGCAGTTCTTC.

The gene calls are TRBV20-1 and TRBJ1-1, with no clear D. Germline-derived CDR1 and CDR2 are DFQATT and SNEGSKA (reference sequence). The CDR3 contains 11 residues. V gave up 1 base and J gave up 8 bases, with 8 bases separating them. This CDR3 is CSARGRVEAFF. The CDR3 DNA reads TGCAGTGCTAGAGGGCGAGTGGAAGCTTTCTTT.

This clone showed up just once. The chain is built from TRBV27 and TRBJ2-1; D is uncertain. Trimming removed 7 bases from V and 0 bases from J, with 22 bases in between. The CDR3 loop spans 18 amino acids. CDR1 is MNHEY and CDR2 is SMNVEV in the germline V gene (reference sequence). CDR3 DNA: TGTGCCAGCACCTTAACCGCCCCGACACACAGCTCCTACAATGAGCAGTTCTTC. Translated, it gives CASTLTAPTHSSYNEQFF.

The CDR3: CSASAVASGGTGTQYF. Here the CDR3 DNA reads TGCAGTGCTAGTGCGGTTGCGAGCGGGGGGACGGGGACCCAGTACTTC. The chain employs TRBV20-1 and TRBJ2-5; 9 bases are a match to TRBD2. Germline CDR1 DFQATT, CDR2 SNEGSKA (reference sequence). The CDR3 contains 16 residues. Losses at the gene ends were 3 bases for V and 7 bases for J; bases not matched to a gene: 15.

This chain connects TRBV19 to TRBJ2-2, with D perhaps matching TRBD2 (5 bases). The CDR3 spans 18 residues. The germline gives CDR1 LNHDA, CDR2 SQIVND (reference sequence). Trimming left V 2 bases short and J 0 bases short, with 16 bases between. The CDR3 bases are TGTGCCAGTAGTATAAAGGTTGGTCGGCGGGCGAACACCGGGGAGCTGTTTTTT. Protein: CASSIKVGRRANTGELFF.

This chain uses TRBV13 with TRBJ2-1, with 7 positions matching TRBD2. Germline V lookup: CDR1 PRHDT, CDR2 FYEKMQ (reference sequence). The CDR3 sequence is 16 residues long. Unmatched junction bases numbered 10, after V lost 0 bases and J lost 8 bases. The DNA of the CDR3 is TGTGCCAGCAGCTTAGGAAGCGGGACCGTATTAGATGAGCAGTTCTTC. Translated, it gives CASSLGSGTVLDEQFF.